This entry concerns a single T cell receptor (beta chain). The data originate from a study of blood T cell repertoires in COVID-19. Overall study context: Samples taken during acute and convalescent COVID-19 were collected in the United States, Italy and Spain.

The CDR3 runs 14 residues. V dropped 2 bases and J dropped 7 bases, with 11 bases sitting between them. The germline V gene has CDR1 SGHNT and CDR2 YENEEA. Per the authors' pipeline: Reference gene primer amplification gave estimated nucleated cell counts. Sequenced by immunoSEQ multiplex PCR; TCRdb stores in-frame clones only, minus some. Clonal size and the V and J genes are those of that table, whereas D and trimming came from the DNA. The sample consists of fewer than 350,000 clones, over 75% of them appearing once. The genes are TRBV11-3 and TRBJ1-4, with unresolved D. The specimen sequenced was PBMCs or T cells enriched from blood (not recorded which). The receptor comes from a young woman who had recovered from COVID-19. This chain's CDR3 is CASSLPSSPEKLFF. The CDR3 DNA sequence: TGTGCCAGCAGCTTACCGTCCTCCCCTGAAAAACTGTTTTTT.